The sequence of this T cell receptor (beta chain) was determined in a study of T cells in Graves' hyperthyroidism and ophthalmopathy. With 5 bases removed from V and 0 bases from J, the gap between germline ends came to 13 bases. The CDR3 spans 15 residues. Looked up from germline, CDR1 is SNHLY and CDR2 is FYNNEI. For Graves' hyperthyroidism to be stable, ophthalmopathy could not progress within 18 months. Aged 18 to 65, the patients had hyperthyroidism that was newly diagnosed and had lasted under 2 months. Together with thyroid ultrasound, orbital computed tomography, serum thyroxine and TRAb, clinical symptoms were used for diagnoses. PBMCs were collected from an approximately 9.3 ml volume of fresh peripheral blood. Template material for amplifying TCR beta CDR3 regions consisted of RNA transcripts. An initial round of RT-PCR targeting the TCR CDR3 relied on the HTBI primer set. Using its own MiXCR run on the multiplex PCR reads, TCRdb lists one record per CDR3 protein. The table has about 840,000 distinct CDR3 sequences, 38% seen once.

The chain has TRBV2 and TRBJ1-2; tentative D call: TRBD1 (6 bases). Input material: blood. This TCR was recovered from a man between 18 and 35 years old with Graves' hyperthyroidism. This chain's CDR3 is CASSPGTPSNYGYTF. The CDR3 bases are TGTGCCAGCAGTCCCGGGACACCTTCTAACTATGGCTACACCTTC.